This TCR beta chain was observed in a study of CD8+CD57+ T cells in acquired aplastic anemia. Turning to the study itself: An average of roughly 3 ug of DNA was obtained from sorted CD4+ and CD8+ cells. General study results and limits: Statistical testing detected no significant gap in CD8+ Simpson's diversity between patients and controls. Patients and controls were found to share over 25 CD8+ CDR3 sequences.

TCR beta VDJ combinations and CDR3 sequences were profiled from genomic DNA. TCRdb recomputed calls from the reads with MiXCR, one row per CDR3 protein. The sample holds around 500,000 distinct CDR3 sequences, around 30% seen once. With regard to this clonotype: Its antigen is not known.

Patients selected for sequencing had displayed CD8+CD57+ cell expansion by flow cytometry. Each patient gave a blood sample that was collected before any therapy had been received. Unmatched junction bases numbered 7, after V lost 6 bases and J lost 8 bases. Germline V gene data show CDR1 as ENHRY and CDR2 as SYGVKD. This CDR3 contains 14 residues. The genes are TRBV10-3 and TRBJ2-3; 11 bases match TRBD1. The source of this sequence is a human donor with aplastic anemia. The sequencing sample was made of sorted CD4+, CD8+, or CD8+CD57+ T cells (not recorded which) from PBMCs. The CDR3 spells CAIRPGQGGGTQYF. DNA of the CDR3: TGTGCCATCAGGCCGGGACAGGGGGGTGGTACGCAGTATTTT.